Described below is a single TCR beta chain sequence and its context. Its specificity is unknown. Assay: immunoSEQ multiplex PCR; the TCRdb copy retains only in-frame clones and omits some. The sample has 60,000 or so clones; around 83% are singletons. This record belongs to a study of OX40 agonist ivuxolimab in advanced cancers. Study summary: Patients' therapy was ivuxolimab, an antibody that acts as an agonist of OX40 (CD134). Patients assigned to dose escalation were diagnosed with hepatocellular carcinoma, melanoma, renal cell or head and neck cancer. The mean age was roughly 60 years, ranging from 23 to 79, with about four fifths of participants male. The study's findings and limits: Relative to CD4+ cells, CD8+ T cells on average had more expanded clones.

V shed 8 bases and J shed 3 bases, with 11 bases lying between them. CDR3 length equals 13 residues. Germline CDR1 ENHRY, CDR2 SYGVKD. V usage is TRBV10-3 and J usage is TRBJ1-5, with D possibly being TRBD1 (6 bases). This clonotype originated in an adult with an advanced solid tumor such as melanoma, head and neck, liver or kidney cancer. Specimen: CD4+ or CD8+ T cells sorted from blood, collected in a trial of the OX40 agonist ivuxolimab. Here the CDR3 DNA reads TGTGCCATCTCGGAGGGGGACAATCAGCCCCAGCATTTT. Translated, it gives CAISEGDNQPQHF.